This T cell receptor beta chain is from a study of OX40 agonist ivuxolimab in advanced cancers. Across the whole study: With ivuxolimab, an agonistic anti-OX40 (CD134) antibody, patients were treated. Previous treatment with anti-PD-1, anti-PD-L1 or anti-CTLA-4 therapy was allowed; 40% had received some. Patients in dose escalation had liver, melanoma, kidney or head and neck cancers.

This CDR3 has 18 amino acids. Germline V lookup: CDR1 MDHEN, CDR2 SYDVKM. The V and J ends lost 4 bases and 3 bases respectively, with 21 bases between them. TCRdb keeps only in-frame clones here, not all; method: immunoSEQ multiplex PCR. The table shows some 58,000 clones, with 91% occurring only once. Specimen: CD4+ or CD8+ T cells sorted from blood, collected in a trial of the OX40 agonist ivuxolimab. The receptor's source is an adult with an advanced solid tumor such as melanoma, head and neck, liver or kidney cancer. The chain couples TRBV28 to TRBJ1-4, with D possibly TRBD1 on 6 matching bases. The CDR3 region is CASSSQGLSVRANEKLFF. The CDR3 nucleotides read TGTGCCAGCAGTTCACAGGGTTTATCTGTTCGAGCTAATGAAAAACTGTTTTTT.